This is a list of T cell receptor beta chains from one sample in a study of blood T cell repertoires in COVID-19. This table comes from immunoSEQ multiplex PCR, and its TCRdb copy is limited to in-frame clones, with some not included. The data show 450,000 or so clones, roughly 90% seen once. What was sequenced was peripheral blood. These receptors came from a man aged 18 to 35 with COVID-19, enrolled during active disease. Each CDR3 is given with its conserved first and last residue. The D gene is left open where the match is weak. Not every row has a clone size; where given, it reads once, few, many or a size class.

CDR3 length	clone size	V gene	J gene	D gene	CDR3 protein	CDR3 DNA
16	once	TRBV4-2	TRBJ2-2	TRBD2	CASSQGWAGGTGELFF	TGTGCCAGCAGCCAAGGGTGGGCGGGAGGAACCGGGGAGCTGTTTTTT
13	-	TRBV2	TRBJ1-5	-	CASSGQGGQPQHF	TGTGCCAGCAGTGGGCAGGGTGGACAGCCCCAGCATTTT
16	-	TRBV18	TRBJ2-2	-	CASSPSDTANTGELFF	TGTGCCAGCTCACCCTCGGACACCGCGAACACCGGGGAGCTGTTTTTT
15	-	TRBV28	TRBJ1-1	-	CASQKVSQGNTEAFF	TGTGCCAGCCAGAAGGTCTCTCAGGGCAACACTGAAGCTTTCTTT
15	-	TRBV5-8	TRBJ2-1	TRBD1	CASSFGTGGADEQFF	TGTGCCAGCAGCTTCGGGACAGGGGGAGCCGATGAGCAGTTCTTC
15	-	TRBV5-1	TRBJ2-7	TRBD1	CASRIYGQDAYEQYF	TGCGCCAGCAGAATTTATGGACAGGACGCCTACGAGCAGTACTTC
16	-	TRBV11-3	TRBJ1-1	TRBD1	CASSPGGWDRDTEAFF	TGTGCCAGCAGCCCCGGTGGGTGGGACAGGGACACTGAAGCTTTCTTT
15	-	TRBV7-9	TRBJ1-5	-	CASSLEQGGNQPQHF	TGTGCCAGCAGCTTAGAACAGGGAGGCAATCAGCCCCAGCATTTT
12	-	TRBV5-4	TRBJ2-1	-	CASSLAGVEQFF	TGTGCCAGCAGCTTGGCCGGGGTCGAGCAGTTCTTC
14	-	TRBV27	TRBJ1-1	-	CASTRTGMNTEAFF	TGTGCCAGCACCCGAACAGGGATGAACACTGAAGCTTTCTTT
14	once	TRBV24-1	TRBJ1-2	-	CATSDFGRSYGYTF	TGTGCCACCAGTGATTTTGGGCGCTCCTATGGCTACACCTTC
15	-	TRBV18	TRBJ2-1	-	CASSPPTSYMNEQFF	TGTGCCAGCTCACCACCTACTAGTTATATGAATGAGCAGTTCTTC
17	-	TRBV4-1	TRBJ1-2	-	CASSQEARKGVPYGYTF	TGCGCCAGCAGCCAAGAGGCCCGAAAAGGGGTCCCGTATGGCTACACCTTC
12	-	TRBV12-3/TRBV12-4	TRBJ1-1	TRBD1	CASSPRDRGAFF	TGTGCCAGCAGCCCCCGGGACAGGGGAGCTTTCTTT
15	-	TRBV4-1	TRBJ1-5	TRBD1	CASSQGQISNQPQHF	TGCGCCAGCAGCCAGGGACAGATTAGCAATCAGCCCCAGCATTTT
18	-	TRBV12-2	TRBJ2-1	-	CASRLDLRGGRYYNEQFF	TGTGCAAGTCGCTTAGATTTGCGGGGGGGCCGCTATTACAATGAGCAGTTCTTC
15	-	TRBV7-8	TRBJ2-5	-	CASSLVRSRAETQYF	TGTGCCAGCAGCTTAGTCAGGTCCAGGGCGGAGACCCAGTACTTC
14	-	TRBV19	TRBJ2-7	TRBD2	CASSIAGGTYEQYF	TGTGCCAGTAGTATAGCGGGAGGAACCTACGAGCAGTACTTC
16	-	TRBV7-2	TRBJ2-3	-	CASSLGASASTDTQYF	TGTGCCAGCAGCTTAGGGGCTAGCGCCTCCACGGATACGCAGTATTTT
16	-	TRBV7-8	TRBJ2-7	TRBD1	CASSFSGDRRQNEQYF	TGTGCCAGCAGTTTTTCCGGGGACAGACGCCAAAACGAGCAGTACTTC
15	-	TRBV11-3	TRBJ2-3	TRBD2	CASSVGLVITDTQYF	TGTGCCAGCAGCGTGGGACTAGTTATCACAGATACGCAGTATTTT
14	-	TRBV28	TRBJ2-7	-	CASRAGSLSYEQYF	TGTGCCAGCAGGGCCGGGTCCCTTTCCTACGAGCAGTACTTC
16	-	TRBV7-8	TRBJ2-1	TRBD2	CASSLIFSGTNNEQFF	TGTGCCAGCAGCTTAATTTTTAGCGGGACCAACAATGAGCAGTTCTTC
15	-	TRBV4-1	TRBJ2-7	-	CASSQEELLGYEQYF	TGCGCCAGCAGCCAAGAGGAGTTGCTGGGCTACGAGCAGTACTTC
15	-	TRBV28	TRBJ1-2	-	CASSFDRGLRYGYTF	TGTGCCAGCAGTTTTGACCGGGGACTGAGATATGGCTACACCTTC